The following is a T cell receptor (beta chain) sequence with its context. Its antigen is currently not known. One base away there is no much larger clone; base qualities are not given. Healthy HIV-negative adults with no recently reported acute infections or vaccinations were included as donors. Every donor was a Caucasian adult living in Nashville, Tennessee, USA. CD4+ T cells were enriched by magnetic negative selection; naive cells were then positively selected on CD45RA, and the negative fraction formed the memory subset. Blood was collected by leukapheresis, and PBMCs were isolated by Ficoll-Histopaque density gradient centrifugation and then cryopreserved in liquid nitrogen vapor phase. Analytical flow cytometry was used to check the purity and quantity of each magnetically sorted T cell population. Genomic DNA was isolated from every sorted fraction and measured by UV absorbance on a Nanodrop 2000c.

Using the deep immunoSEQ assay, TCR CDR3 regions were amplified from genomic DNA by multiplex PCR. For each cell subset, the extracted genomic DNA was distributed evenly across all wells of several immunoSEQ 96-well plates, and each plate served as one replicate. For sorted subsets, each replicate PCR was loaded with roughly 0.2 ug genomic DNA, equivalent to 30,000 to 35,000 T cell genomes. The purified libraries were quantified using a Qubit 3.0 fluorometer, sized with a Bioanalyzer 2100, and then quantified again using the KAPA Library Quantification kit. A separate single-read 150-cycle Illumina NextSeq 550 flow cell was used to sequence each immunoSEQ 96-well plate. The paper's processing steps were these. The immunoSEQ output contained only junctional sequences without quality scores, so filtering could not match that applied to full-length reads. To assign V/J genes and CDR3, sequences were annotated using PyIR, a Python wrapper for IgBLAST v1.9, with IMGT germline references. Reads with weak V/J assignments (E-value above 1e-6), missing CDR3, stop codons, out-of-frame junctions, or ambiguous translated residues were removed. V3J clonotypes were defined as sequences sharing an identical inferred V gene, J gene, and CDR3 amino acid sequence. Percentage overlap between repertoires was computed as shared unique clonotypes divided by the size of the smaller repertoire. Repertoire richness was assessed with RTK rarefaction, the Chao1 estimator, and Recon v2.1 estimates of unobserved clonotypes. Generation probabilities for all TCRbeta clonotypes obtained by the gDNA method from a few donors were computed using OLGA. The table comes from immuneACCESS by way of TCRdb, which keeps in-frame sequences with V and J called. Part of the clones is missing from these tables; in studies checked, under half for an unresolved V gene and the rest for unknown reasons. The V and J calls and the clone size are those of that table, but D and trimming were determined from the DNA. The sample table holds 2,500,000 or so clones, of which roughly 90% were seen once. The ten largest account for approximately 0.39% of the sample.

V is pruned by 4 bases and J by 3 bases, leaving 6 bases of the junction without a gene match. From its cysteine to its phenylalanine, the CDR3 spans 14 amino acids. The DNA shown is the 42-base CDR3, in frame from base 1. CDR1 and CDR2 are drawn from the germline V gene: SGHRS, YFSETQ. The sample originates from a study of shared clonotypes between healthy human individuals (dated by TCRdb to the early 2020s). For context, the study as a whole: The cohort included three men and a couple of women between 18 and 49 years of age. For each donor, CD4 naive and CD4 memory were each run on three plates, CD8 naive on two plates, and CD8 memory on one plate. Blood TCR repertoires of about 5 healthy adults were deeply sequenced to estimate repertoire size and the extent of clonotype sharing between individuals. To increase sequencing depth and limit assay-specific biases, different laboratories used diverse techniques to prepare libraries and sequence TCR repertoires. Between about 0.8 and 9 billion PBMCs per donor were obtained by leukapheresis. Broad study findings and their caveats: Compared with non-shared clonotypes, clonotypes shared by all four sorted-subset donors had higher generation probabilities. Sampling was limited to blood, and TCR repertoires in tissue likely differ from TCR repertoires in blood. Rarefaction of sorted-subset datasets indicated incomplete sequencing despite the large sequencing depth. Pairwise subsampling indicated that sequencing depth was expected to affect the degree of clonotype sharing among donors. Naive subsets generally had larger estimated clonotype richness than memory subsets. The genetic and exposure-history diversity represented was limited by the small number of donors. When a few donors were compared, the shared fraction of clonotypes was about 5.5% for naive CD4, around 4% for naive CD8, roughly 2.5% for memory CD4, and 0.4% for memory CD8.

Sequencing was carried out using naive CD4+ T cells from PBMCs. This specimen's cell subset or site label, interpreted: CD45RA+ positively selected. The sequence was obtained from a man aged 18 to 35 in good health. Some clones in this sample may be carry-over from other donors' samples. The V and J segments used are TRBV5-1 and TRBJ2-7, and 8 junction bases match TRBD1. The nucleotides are TGCGCCAGCAGCCCGAACAGGGGGAACTACGAGCAGTACTTC. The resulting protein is CASSPNRGNYEQYF.